These 22 T cell receptor beta chains originate from one sample sequenced in a study of cytomegalovirus exposure and HLA in healthy donors. Amplification used 60 Vbeta primers and 13 Jbeta primers. Method: immunoSEQ multiplex PCR; TCRdb's copy keeps in-frame clones and lacks some. The profile shows 140,000 to 150,000 clones, 65% to 85% of them singletons. The sequenced sample was PBMCs. Every receptor here comes from a male donor in good health and CMV-seronegative.

The chain joins TRBV7-2 to TRBJ2-7; tentatively, D is TRBD2 (5 bases). CDR3 size: 15 residues. CDR1 is SGHTA, CDR2 FQGNSA, per germline. V was trimmed by 2 bases and J by 5 bases, leaving 16 bases between them. The CDR3 reads CASSLTRRSGNEQYF. In DNA, the CDR3 is TGTGCCAGCAGCTTAACGCGACGTTCGGGAAACGAGCAGTACTTC.

The V gene is TRBV11-2, the J gene TRBJ2-1; D uncertain. Trimming pared 5 bases from V and 8 bases from J, leaving 7 bases between. The length of the CDR3 is 11 residues. Germline V CDR1 and CDR2: SGHAT, FQNNGV. The CDR3 is CASSPRDEQFF. Written as DNA, the CDR3 is TGTGCCAGCAGCCCTCGAGATGAGCAGTTCTTC.

The rearrangement joins TRBV6-6 to TRBJ2-3; D may be TRBD1 (5 bases). The CDR3 runs 14 residues. Looked up from germline, CDR1 is MNHNY and CDR2 is SVGAGI (reference sequence). With 6 bases removed from V and 2 bases from J, the gap between germline ends came to 12 bases. The CDR3, as DNA: TGTGCCAGCAGACCCCAAGGGGACACAGATACGCAGTATTTT. It codes for CASRPQGDTDTQYF.

Turning to this clone: One junction end disagrees with the germline gene, perhaps due to a read error. This chain joins TRBV7-9 and TRBJ2-1, with D uncertain. This CDR3 has 12 residues. Germline V lookup: CDR1 SEHNR, CDR2 FQNEAQ (reference sequence). As DNA, the CDR3 is TGTTCCAGCAGAAGCCGTGATAATGAGCAGTTCTTC. Protein sequence: CSSRSRDNEQFF.

This rearrangement joins TRBV10-2 to TRBJ1-1, with D maybe TRBD1 (6 bases). The CDR3 totals 13 residues. The V gene's germline CDR1 is WSHSY and CDR2 SAAADI. The V and J ends lost 0 bases and 7 bases respectively, with 9 bases between them. The CDR3 nucleotides are TGCGCCAGCAGTGAGTCGGGGGCATATGAAGCTTTCTTT. Encoded protein: CASSESGAYEAFF.

This clone was detected a few times. V gene TRBV27 combines with J gene TRBJ1-5, with TRBD1 matching 7 bases. The CDR3 extends over 16 amino acids. Germline values: CDR1 MNHEY, CDR2 SMNVEV (reference sequence). Germline trimming cut 5 bases from V and 0 bases from J; bases unmatched to any gene: 7. CDR3 residues: CASSAETGISNQPQHF. The CDR3 region has the DNA TGTGCCAGCAGTGCTGAGACAGGGATTAGCAATCAGCCCCAGCATTTT.

This clone was seen only once. This chain connects TRBV5-4 to TRBJ1-3; no definite D call. This CDR3 spans 14 amino acids. CDR1 SGHNT and CDR2 YYREEE come from the germline V gene (reference sequence). V shed 0 bases and J shed 0 bases, with 4 bases lying between them. The CDR3 region has the DNA TGTGCCAGCAGCTTGGCCAACTCTGGAAACACCATATATTTT. This encodes CASSLANSGNTIYF.

This chain connects TRBV7-2 to TRBJ2-1, with 8 positions matching TRBD2. Looked up from germline, CDR1 is SGHTA and CDR2 is FQGNSA. The CDR3 sequence is 17 residues long. Trimming at V came to 4 bases and at J to 3 bases, leaving 11 bases not matched to a gene. The CDR3 spells CASSSLDRTSSYNEQFF. CDR3 bases: TGTGCCAGCAGCTCCCTAGACCGGACTAGCAGCTACAATGAGCAGTTCTTC. Full variable domain (outside the CDR3, taken from reference TRBV7-2 and TRBJ2-1): GAGVSQSPSNKVTEKGKDVELRCDPISGHTALYWYRQSLGQGLEFLIYFQGNSAPDKSGLPSDRFSAERTGGSVSTLTIQRTQQEDSAVYLCASSSLDRTSSYNEQFFGPGTRLTVL.

This clone was seen once. The chain joins TRBV7-2 to TRBJ1-3; D not resolved. There are 17 residues in the CDR3. V was trimmed by 3 bases and J by 0 bases, leaving 15 bases between them. The germline V gene has CDR1 SGHTA and CDR2 FQGNSA. The CDR3: CASSLVDYQSSGNTIYF. CDR3 nucleotide sequence: TGTGCCAGCAGCTTGGTAGACTATCAGAGCTCTGGAAACACCATATATTTT.

This chain joins TRBV5-1 and TRBJ2-7; D is perhaps TRBD1 (6 bases). V lost 0 bases and J lost 6, with 16 bases in between. Germline-derived CDR1 and CDR2 are SGHRS and YFSETQ. CDR3 length: 15 amino acids. CDR3 DNA: TGCGCCAGCAGCTTGGGGGCAGGGGATATTGGCGAGCAGTACTTC. Amino acids: CASSLGAGDIGEQYF.

This sequence joins TRBV11-2 and TRBJ2-4; maybe TRBD2 (6 bases). In germline, CDR1 is SGHAT, CDR2 FQNNGV. This CDR3 has 18 amino acids. V gave up 5 bases and J gave up 3 bases, with 23 bases separating them. The CDR3 spells CASSPSPRTEGVKNIQYF. The CDR3 nucleotides read TGTGCCAGCAGCCCGAGCCCCCGGACGGAGGGCGTCAAAAACATTCAGTACTTC.

This rearrangement joins TRBV6-5 to TRBJ1-1, with D unresolved. V was pared by 4 bases and J by 5 bases, with 14 bases between. Germline-derived CDR1 and CDR2 are MNHEY and SVGAGI. CDR3 length: 14 amino acids. In DNA form, the CDR3 reads TGTGCCAGCAGTTCGACCGTCCCGAGGACTGAAGCTTTCTTT. The encoded protein is CASSSTVPRTEAFF.

This clone occurred once. CDR3 region: CASSTETARNEQFF. The CDR3 region has the DNA TGTGCCAGTAGTACCGAGACAGCCCGCAATGAGCAGTTCTTC. This chain uses TRBV19 with TRBJ2-1, with D tentatively TRBD1 (5 bases). V gave up 4 bases and J gave up 6 bases, with 13 bases separating them. Germline assignment: CDR1 LNHDA and CDR2 SQIVND (reference sequence). The CDR3 has 14 residues.

V gene TRBV11-2 combines with J gene TRBJ1-1; D not certain. From germline, CDR1 is SGHAT and CDR2 FQNNGV. V was trimmed by 0 bases and J by 4 bases, leaving 6 bases between them. The CDR3 consists of 13 residues. The CDR3 coding sequence is TGTGCCAGCAGCTTAGAGACAAGCACTGAAGCTTTCTTT. The encoded protein is CASSLETSTEAFF.

This chain connects TRBV5-1 to TRBJ2-7; tentative D call: TRBD1 (5 bases). This CDR3 is built from 13 residues. Trimming left V 4 bases short and J 6 bases short, with 14 bases between. The germline V gene encodes CDR1 SGHRS and CDR2 YFSETQ. The CDR3 region is CASSLDQGSEQYF. DNA of the CDR3: TGCGCCAGCAGCCTCGACCAGGGTAGCGAGCAGTACTTC.

V usage is TRBV9 and J usage is TRBJ2-2; D unclear. The CDR3 covers 13 residues. In germline, CDR1 is SGDLS, CDR2 YYNGEE. V was pared by 2 bases and J by 7 bases, with 9 bases between. This CDR3 reads CASSVRRGGELFF. Here the CDR3 DNA reads TGTGCCAGCAGCGTTAGACGAGGCGGGGAGCTGTTTTTT.

The V and J genes are TRBV27 and TRBJ2-3; D gene ambiguous. Trimming took off 7 bases at V and 4 bases at J, with 12 bases between the two ends. The germline V gene encodes CDR1 MNHEY and CDR2 SMNVEV (reference sequence). The CDR3 extends over 13 amino acids. CDR3 residues: CASKLTGPDTQYF. CDR3 DNA sequence: TGTGCCAGCAAATTAACCGGTCCAGATACGCAGTATTTT.

The chain links TRBV27 to TRBJ2-7; 10 nucleotides match TRBD2. The CDR3 has 14 residues. In germline, CDR1 is MNHEY, CDR2 SMNVEV (reference sequence). V dropped 3 bases and J dropped 4; count of bases not matched to a gene: 3. CDR3 sequence reads: CASSFSSGSYEQYF. DNA of the CDR3: TGTGCCAGCAGTTTTTCTAGCGGGAGTTACGAGCAGTACTTC.

This clone was counted only a few times. CDR3 loop: CASSQLQGLYEQYF. The CDR3 coding sequence is TGCGCCAGCAGCCAGCTCCAGGGTTTGTACGAGCAGTACTTC. J is TRBJ2-7 and V is TRBV4-1, with D possibly TRBD1 on 5 matching bases. V lost 3 bases, J lost 4 bases, and 13 bases lay in between. This CDR3 spans 14 amino acids. Germline CDR1 and CDR2: MGHRA and YSYEKL.

J is TRBJ1-2 and V is TRBV27; D possibly corresponds to TRBD1 (5 bases). The V end was cut by 6 bases, the J end by 4 bases, with 12 bases between. CDR1 MNHEY and CDR2 SMNVEV come from the germline V gene (reference sequence). CDR3 length: 13 residues. The CDR3 sequence: CASSQLDSYGYTF. DNA for the CDR3: TGTGCCAGCAGCCAGCTAGACAGCTATGGCTACACCTTC.

V and J are TRBV27 and TRBJ2-5; TRBD2 matches at 15 bases. With 5 bases clipped from V and 6 bases from J, the junction kept 4 bases outside the gene matches. This CDR3 comprises 15 residues. In germline, CDR1 is MNHEY, CDR2 SMNVEV (reference sequence). The CDR3 coding sequence is TGTGCCAGCAGTCCCGGGACTAGCGGGGGGAAGACCCAGTACTTC. It yields the protein CASSPGTSGGKTQYF.

CDR3 loop: CASSPPGLAGGDTQYF. Written as DNA, the CDR3 is TGTGCCAGCTCGCCCCCCGGACTAGCGGGAGGGGATACGCAGTATTTT. The V and J genes are TRBV18 and TRBJ2-3; 15 positions match TRBD2. V trimming: 6 bases; J trimming: 6 bases; junction bases outside the gene matches: 7. The CDR3 is made up of 16 amino acids. Germline-derived CDR1 and CDR2 are KGHSH and LQKENI. The complete variable domain, with remaining parts taken from reference TRBV18 and TRBJ2-3, reads NAGVMQNPRHLVRRRGQEARLRCSPMKGHSHVYWYRQLPEEGLKFMVYLQKENIIDESGMPKERFSAEFPKEGPSILRIQQVVRGDSAAYFCASSPPGLAGGDTQYFGPGTRLTVL.